The 9 T cell receptor beta chains below were found in one sample sequenced in a study of blood T cells in healthy people across ages (dated by TCRdb to the mid-2010s). Library construction relied on 5' RACE. The listed sequencing device is Illumina HiSeq 2500. The second PCR ran for about 6 to 11 cycles and used a J-beta primer mix along with a sample-barcoded 5' primer. TCRdb reworked the public reads: Q25 trimming with fastp, MiXCR clone assembly, productive beta chains retained. Identical CDR3 protein sequences are pooled into one entry, listed with their most common genes and DNA. A total of roughly 800,000 distinct CDR3 sequences appear in this sample, 20% to 25% of them only once. Of the sample, roughly 9% is held by the ten largest clones. A further study also used this sample, focusing on T cells of mothers and their children.

Source material: blood. These receptors originate from a boy aged 10-17 years in good health.

This clonotype was seen a handful of times. The gene calls are TRBV4-1 and TRBJ2-5; TRBD2 matches 10 bases. J gave up 5 bases and V 2 bases, and 5 bases lay outside the gene matches. CDR1 and CDR2 from the germline V gene are MGHRA and YSYEKL. The length of the CDR3 is 15 residues. CDR3 in amino acids: CASSQLAGAEETQYF. The CDR3 DNA is TGCGCCAGCAGCCAACTAGCGGGAGCAGAGGAGACCCAGTACTTC.

This clonotype appeared a few times. The chain carries TRBV18 and TRBJ2-1; a possible D gene is TRBD2 (6 bases). Per the germline V gene, CDR1 is KGHSH and CDR2 is LQKENI. Deletions cut 1 base from V and 9 bases from J, with 13 bases between. CDR3 length: 14 amino acids. The CDR3 reads CASSPRRAGAEQFF. The CDR3 coding sequence is TGTGCCAGCTCACCACGGAGGGCGGGTGCTGAGCAGTTCTTC.

Details on this clonotype: One end of the junction fails to match germline, which may point to a read error. This sequence joins TRBV7-2 and TRBJ2-5; perhaps TRBD2 as D (6 bases). The J call may not be correct, given that the DNA end is closer to TRBJ2-7. The germline CDR1 and CDR2 sequences are SGHTA and FQGNSA. The CDR3 is 14 residues long. CDR3 sequence reads: CASSPSDGGYEQYF. The CDR3 DNA is TGTGCAAGCAGCCCAAGTGACGGGGGCTACGAGCAGTACTTC.

V and J are TRBV28 and TRBJ1-1; 7 nucleotides line up with TRBD1. V trimming: 6 bases; J trimming: 7 bases; junction bases outside the gene matches: 14. CDR3 length: 15 residues. CDR1 is MDHEN and CDR2 is SYDVKM in the germline V gene. CDR3 DNA sequence: TGTGCCAGCAGCCCTCCCGACAGGGTAATAGTTGAAGCTTTCTTT. Translation: CASSPPDRVIVEAFF.

This clonotype came up a few times. The V and J genes are TRBV5-1 and TRBJ1-1; a weak D match, TRBD1 (5 bases). With 8 bases removed from V and 5 bases from J, the gap between germline ends came to 25 bases. Germline values: CDR1 SGHRS, CDR2 YFSETQ. The CDR3 consists of 16 residues. The CDR3 DNA follows: TGCGCCAGTCACCTGGGCTCTTCAGGGCGAGGGACTGAAGCTTTCTTT. It yields the protein CASHLGSSGRGTEAFF.

This clonotype has just a few counts. The chain couples TRBV7-9 to TRBJ1-1; possible D gene TRBD1, 5 bases. Looked up from germline, CDR1 is SEHNR and CDR2 is FQNEAQ (reference sequence). The CDR3 has 14 amino acids. V was cut by 5 bases and J by 4 bases, with 14 bases left in between. The CDR3 DNA sequence: TGTGCCAGCAGCCACCTTGCAGGGAGCACTGAAGCTTTCTTT. As protein: CASSHLAGSTEAFF.

This clonotype was detected a few times. The rearrangement joins TRBV5-1 to TRBJ2-5, with 9 positions matching TRBD1. The V and J ends lost 7 bases and 3 bases, in that order; junction bases with no gene match: 1. CDR3 size: 12 residues. CDR1 and CDR2 from the germline V gene are SGHRS and YFSETQ. The CDR3 DNA follows: TGCGCCAGCGACAGGGGGAAAGAGACCCAGTACTTC. Protein sequence: CASDRGKETQYF.

V gene TRBV4-3 combines with J gene TRBJ2-7; no clear D. Germline V gene sequence: CDR1 LGHNA, CDR2 YSLEER. Between the trimmed V and J ends, which lost 4 bases and 0 bases, there was a span of 10 bases. The CDR3 extends over 14 amino acids. The CDR3 sequence: CASSPSKGSYEQYF. Written as DNA, the CDR3 is TGCGCCAGCAGCCCAAGCAAAGGCTCCTACGAGCAGTACTTC.

The chain couples TRBV7-9 to TRBJ1-1; unclear D gene. The V end was cut by 2 bases, the J end by 0 bases, with 10 bases between. Germline loops: CDR1 SEHNR, CDR2 FQNEAQ (reference sequence). CDR3 length: 15 amino acids. The CDR3 DNA sequence: TGTGCCAGCAGCTTACTGCCGAATATGAACACTGAAGCTTTCTTT. This encodes CASSLLPNMNTEAFF. The full variable domain, with the rest looked up from reference TRBV7-9 and TRBJ1-1, is DTGVSQNPRHKITKRGQNVTFRCDPISEHNRLYWYRQTLGQGPEFLTYFQNEAQLEKSRLLSDRFSAERPKGSFSTLEIQRTEQGDSAMYLCASSLLPNMNTEAFFGQGTRLTVV.